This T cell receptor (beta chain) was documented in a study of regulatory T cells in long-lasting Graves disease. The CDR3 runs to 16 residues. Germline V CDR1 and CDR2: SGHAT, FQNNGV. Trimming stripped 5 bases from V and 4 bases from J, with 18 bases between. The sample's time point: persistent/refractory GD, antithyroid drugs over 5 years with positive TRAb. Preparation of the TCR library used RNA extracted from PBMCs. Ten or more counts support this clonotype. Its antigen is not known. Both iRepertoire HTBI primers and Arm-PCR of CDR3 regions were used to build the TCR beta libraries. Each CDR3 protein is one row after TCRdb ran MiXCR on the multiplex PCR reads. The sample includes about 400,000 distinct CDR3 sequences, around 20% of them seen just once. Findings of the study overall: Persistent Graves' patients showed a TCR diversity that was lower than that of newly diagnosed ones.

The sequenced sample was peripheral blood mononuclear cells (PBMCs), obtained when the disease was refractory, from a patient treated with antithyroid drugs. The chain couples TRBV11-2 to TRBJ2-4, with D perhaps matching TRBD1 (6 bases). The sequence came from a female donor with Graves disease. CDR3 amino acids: CASSPPGADGKNIQYF. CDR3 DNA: TGTGCCAGCAGCCCGCCAGGGGCGGACGGAAAAAACATTCAGTACTTC. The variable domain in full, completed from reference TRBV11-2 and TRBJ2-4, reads EAGVAQSPRYKIIEKRQSVAFWCNPISGHATLYWYQQILGQGPKLLIQFQNNGVVDDSQLPKDRFSAERLKGVDSTLKIQPAKLEDSAVYLCASSPPGADGKNIQYFGAGTRLSVL.